The T cell receptor beta chain under discussion was sequenced for a study of blood T cell repertoires in COVID-19. Looking at the study overall: Specimens from acute and convalescent COVID-19 originated in the United States, Italy and Spain. T cells, B-cell-depleted T cells, or PBMCs provided the cDNA or gDNA that served as material.

Source study methods: Nucleated cell number was recorded as an estimate derived from reference gene primer amplification. Some clones are missing from TCRdb's copy, which holds only in-frame ones; the method was immunoSEQ multiplex PCR. The DNA gave D and trimming, while V, J and clone size come from that table. The profile covers about 73,000 clones, with roughly 84% appearing a single time and 2.5% to 3% taken by the ten largest. V gave up 4 bases and J gave up 5 bases; unmatched junction bases: 14. From germline, CDR1 is SGHRS and CDR2 YFSETQ. The CDR3 runs 17 residues. This chain connects TRBV5-1 to TRBJ2-5; 10 bases agree with TRBD2. The sequencing sample was made of peripheral blood. The TCR originated in a man older than 75 with active or convalescent COVID-19. DNA of the CDR3: TGCGCCAGCAGCCACAACAACGGGGCTAGCGGGGGCGAGACCCAGTACTTC. Translated: CASSHNNGASGGETQYF.